The clone carrying this TCR beta chain has a count of ten or more. The data originate from a study of spatial heterogeneity in lung cancer. About the research overall: Mean representation of each unique TCR and UMI combination in the raw reads exceeded eight occurrences.

TCRdb analysed the 5' RACE reads with MiXCR anew, one entry per CDR3 protein. The profile shows about 48,000 distinct CDR3 sequences, 5.3% of them singletons. The time point: sample taken at primary tumor resection. TCRs were sequenced from unsorted whole RNA of tumor, nontumor lung or PBMC. Patients with untreated early-stage non-small cell lung cancer, numbering 72, were the donors. The CDR3 has 13 amino acids. V lost 2 bases, J lost 5 bases, and 6 bases lay in between. The germline V gene has CDR1 KGHSH and CDR2 LQKENI. This sequence was found in a male donor with early-stage non-small cell lung cancer. The V gene is TRBV18, the J gene TRBJ1-4; D is ambiguous. The specimen was PBMCs, collected at surgery. The CDR3: CASSPSTNEKLFF. The DNA of the CDR3 is TGTGCCAGCTCACCATCGACCAATGAAAAACTGTTTTTT.